This T cell receptor (beta chain) is drawn from a study of blood T cell repertoires in COVID-19. Study-wide context: The analysed material was cDNA or gDNA that came from T cells, B-cell-depleted T cells, or PBMCs.

This CDR3 spans 14 amino acids. Germline V gene sequence: CDR1 SGHTA, CDR2 FQGTGA. V shed 5 bases and J shed 0 bases, with 5 bases lying between them. Per the original methods: Estimation of nucleated cell counts relied on the amplification of reference gene primers. Using immunoSEQ multiplex PCR, the repertoire was profiled, and TCRdb retains in-frame clones only, with some absent. Clone size and the V and J calls come from that table; the DNA yielded D and trimming. Here the sample spans a few hundred thousand clones, 89% being singletons. The TCR sequence derives from a woman aged 60-75 years with acute or convalescent COVID-19. What was sequenced was peripheral blood. The chain links TRBV7-3 to TRBJ2-6; no firm D call. For the CDR3, the DNA is TGTGCCAGCAGCCCCCTCTCTGGGGCCAACGTCCTGACTTTC. Amino acid sequence: CASSPLSGANVLTF.